Listed below are T cell receptor beta chains from one sample, sequenced in a study of blood T cells in healthy people across ages. TCRdb re-called the 5' RACE reads through MiXCR, storing one row per CDR3 protein. The sample carries approximately 780,000 distinct CDR3 sequences, roughly 25% recorded once. The same specimen was also included in a second study, on T cells of mothers and their children.

What was sequenced was blood. The receptor source for this set is a boy aged 5-17 years in good health. CDR3s include the opening cysteine and the closing phenylalanine or tryptophan.

V: TRBV9; J: TRBJ1-3; CDR3: CASSGGSSSGNTIYF
V: TRBV7-3; J: TRBJ1-2; CDR3: CASSPSGGSYGYTF
V: TRBV24-1; J: TRBJ2-2; CDR3: CATSDPGSNTGELFF
V: TRBV20-1; J: TRBJ1-3; CDR3: CSAEASLNTIYF
V: TRBV6-1; J: TRBJ2-7; CDR3: CASNRTPYEQYF
V: TRBV7-3; J: .; CDR3: CASSLGPSGENEQFF
V: TRBV20-1; J: TRBJ2-7; CDR3: CSATREGYEQYF
V: TRBV3-1; J: TRBJ2-5; CDR3: CASSQDATALQETQYF
V: TRBV27; J: TRBJ2-5; CDR3: CASSLRGGGRWETQYF
V: TRBV5-1; J: TRBJ2-7; CDR3: CASSRPGQGIHSYEQYF
V: TRBV11-2; J: TRBJ2-5; CDR3: CASRSPGGGETQYF
V: TRBV20-1; J: .; CDR3: CSAFAGLASNEQFF
V: TRBV7-2; J: TRBJ1-1; CDR3: CASSYDLRTGGLIRTFF
V: TRBV20-1; J: TRBJ2-5; CDR3: CSAVRRETQYF
V: TRBV5-1; J: TRBJ2-5; CDR3: CASSPRAGEGETQYF
V: TRBV30; J: TRBJ1-6; CDR3: CAFNRERSSPLHF
V: TRBV30; J: TRBJ2-3; CDR3: CAWSEGGADTQYF
V: TRBV6-5; J: TRBJ2-3; CDR3: CASSLERGDTDTQYF
V: TRBV15; J: TRBJ2-2; CDR3: CATSAGQGAGELFF
V: TRBV3-1; J: TRBJ1-4; CDR3: CASSQDFGTGHEKLFF
V: TRBV2; J: TRBJ2-7; CDR3: CASSETSGGLDEQYF
V: TRBV4-2; J: TRBJ1-1; CDR3: CASSQGLYTEAFF
V: TRBV5-5; J: TRBJ1-2; CDR3: CASSLGDPGYGYTF
V: TRBV2; J: .; CDR3: CASRGEPGEQFF
V: TRBV11-2; J: TRBJ2-5; CDR3: CASSFERGLGETQYF
V: TRBV29-1; J: TRBJ1-4; CDR3: CSASRQVEKLFF
V: TRBV7-9; J: TRBJ2-3; CDR3: CASSFSQGLDTQYF
V: TRBV7-8; J: TRBJ2-5; CDR3: CASSLVAGLSPRGQYF
V: TRBV6-5; J: TRBJ2-5; CDR3: CASSRTKETQYF
V: TRBV5-1; J: TRBJ1-2; CDR3: CASGDGQDYGYTF
V: TRBV4-2; J: TRBJ2-3; CDR3: CASSQAGSGGLYTDTQYF
V: TRBV6-1; J: TRBJ2-1; CDR3: CASSELQGIGLSSYNEQFF
V: TRBV24-1; J: TRBJ2-5; CDR3: CATIPRQETQYF
V: TRBV4-2; J: TRBJ1-4; CDR3: CASSQDLRTANEKLFF
V: TRBV4-1; J: TRBJ1-4; CDR3: CASSQAQGSSNEKLFF
V: TRBV4-1; J: TRBJ1-6; CDR3: CASSQVRGPTNSPLHF
V: TRBV7-9; J: TRBJ1-2; CDR3: CASSSEGRAYYGYTF
V: TRBV7-9; J: TRBJ2-7; CDR3: CASRSAGQPYEQYF
V: TRBV29-1; J: TRBJ2-3; CDR3: CSVEDSREGYTQYF
V: TRBV7-2; J: .; CDR3: CASSLQGATTYEQYF
V: TRBV5-1; J: TRBJ2-2; CDR3: CASSFSDRGLYTGELFF
V: TRBV12-3/TRBV12-4; J: TRBJ2-6; CDR3: CASSFGTFESSGANVLTF
V: TRBV6-5; J: TRBJ2-2; CDR3: CASSRGTFGTGELFF
V: TRBV3-1; J: TRBJ1-1; CDR3: CASSQFSTGQMNTEAFF
V: TRBV29-1; J: TRBJ2-5; CDR3: CSADPGQRGQTQYF
V: TRBV11-1; J: TRBJ1-1; CDR3: CASSLGLYTEAFF
V: TRBV3-1; J: TRBJ2-1; CDR3: CASSRHNEQFF
V: TRBV7-2; J: TRBJ2-1; CDR3: CASSSTLTGLNEQFF
V: TRBV29-1; J: TRBJ1-1; CDR3: CSVARRNTEAFF